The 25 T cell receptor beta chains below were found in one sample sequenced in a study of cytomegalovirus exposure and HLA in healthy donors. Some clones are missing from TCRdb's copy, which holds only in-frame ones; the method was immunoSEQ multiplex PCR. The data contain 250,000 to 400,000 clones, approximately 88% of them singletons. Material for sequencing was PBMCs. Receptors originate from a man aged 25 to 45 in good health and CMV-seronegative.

The CDR3 loop is CASRPAGGETQYF. For the CDR3, the DNA is TGTGCCAGCAGGCCGGCAGGCGGGGAGACCCAGTACTTC. The chain carries TRBV7-9 and TRBJ2-5, with D possibly TRBD2 on 5 matching bases. CDR3 length equals 13 residues. Germline V gene sequence: CDR1 SEHNR, CDR2 FQNEAQ (reference sequence). V was shortened by 6 bases and J by 5 bases, with 13 bases between the two germline ends.

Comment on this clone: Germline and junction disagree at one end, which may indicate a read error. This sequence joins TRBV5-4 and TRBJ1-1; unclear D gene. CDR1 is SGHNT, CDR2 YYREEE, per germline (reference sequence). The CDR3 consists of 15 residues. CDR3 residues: CASSLVGVGNSEAFF. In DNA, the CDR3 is TGTGCCAGCAGCTTGGTCGGGGTTGGAAACAGTGAAGCTTTCTTT.

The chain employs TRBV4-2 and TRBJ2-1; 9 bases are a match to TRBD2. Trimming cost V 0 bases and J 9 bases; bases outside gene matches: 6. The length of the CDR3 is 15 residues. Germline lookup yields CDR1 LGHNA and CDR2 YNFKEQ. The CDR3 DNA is TGTGCCAGCAGCCAAGAGCGGGGGGGCCGCAGTGAGCAGTTCTTC. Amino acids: CASSQERGGRSEQFF.

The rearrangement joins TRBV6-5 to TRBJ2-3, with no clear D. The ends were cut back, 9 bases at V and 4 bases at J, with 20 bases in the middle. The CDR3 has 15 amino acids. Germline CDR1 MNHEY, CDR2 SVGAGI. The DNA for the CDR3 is TGTGCCAGTAGCCGCATTACCAGATACGCAGATACGCAGTATTTT. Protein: CASSRITRYADTQYF.

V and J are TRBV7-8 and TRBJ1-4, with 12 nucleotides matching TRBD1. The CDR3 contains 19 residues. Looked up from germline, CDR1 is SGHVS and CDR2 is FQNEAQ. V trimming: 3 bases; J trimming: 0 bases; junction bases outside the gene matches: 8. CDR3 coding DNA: TGTGCCAGCAGCTTCGGGGGACAGGGGGCTTCGGCAACTAATGAAAAACTGTTTTTT. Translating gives CASSFGGQGASATNEKLFF.

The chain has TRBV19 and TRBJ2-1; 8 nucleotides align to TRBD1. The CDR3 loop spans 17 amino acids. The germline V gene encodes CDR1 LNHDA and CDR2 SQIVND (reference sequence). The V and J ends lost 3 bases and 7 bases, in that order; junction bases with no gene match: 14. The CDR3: CASSMAPTGQVVNEQFF. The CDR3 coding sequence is TGTGCCAGTAGTATGGCCCCAACGGGACAGGTAGTAAATGAGCAGTTCTTC. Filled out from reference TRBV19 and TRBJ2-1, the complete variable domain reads DGGITQSPKYLFRKEGQNVTLSCEQNLNHDAMYWYRQDPGQGLRLIYYSQIVNDFQKGDIAEGYSVSREKKESFPLTVTSAQKNPTAFYLCASSMAPTGQVVNEQFFGPGTRLTVL.

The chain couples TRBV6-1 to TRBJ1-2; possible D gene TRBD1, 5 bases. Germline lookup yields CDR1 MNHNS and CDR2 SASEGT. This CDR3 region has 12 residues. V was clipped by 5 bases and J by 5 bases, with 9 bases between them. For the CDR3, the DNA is TGTGCCAGCAGTCCACGACAGTATGGCTACACCTTC. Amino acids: CASSPRQYGYTF.

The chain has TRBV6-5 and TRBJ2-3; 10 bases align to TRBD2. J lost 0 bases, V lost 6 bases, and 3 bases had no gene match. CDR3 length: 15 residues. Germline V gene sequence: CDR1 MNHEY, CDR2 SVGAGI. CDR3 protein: CASRLLAGSTDTQYF. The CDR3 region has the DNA TGTGCCAGCAGGCTACTAGCGGGGAGCACAGATACGCAGTATTTT.

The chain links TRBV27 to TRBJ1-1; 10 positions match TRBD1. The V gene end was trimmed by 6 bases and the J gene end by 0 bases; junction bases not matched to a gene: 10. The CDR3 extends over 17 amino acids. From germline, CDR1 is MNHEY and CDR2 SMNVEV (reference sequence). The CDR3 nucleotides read TGTGCCAGCAGCCCCGGGACAGGGGTGGGGATGAACACTGAAGCTTTCTTT. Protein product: CASSPGTGVGMNTEAFF.

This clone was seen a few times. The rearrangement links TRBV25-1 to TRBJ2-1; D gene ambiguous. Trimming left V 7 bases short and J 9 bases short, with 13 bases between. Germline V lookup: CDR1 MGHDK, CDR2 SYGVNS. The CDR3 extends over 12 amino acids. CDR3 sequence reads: CASNAVTTEQFF. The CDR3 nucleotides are TGTGCCAGCAACGCGGTTACAACTGAGCAGTTCTTC.

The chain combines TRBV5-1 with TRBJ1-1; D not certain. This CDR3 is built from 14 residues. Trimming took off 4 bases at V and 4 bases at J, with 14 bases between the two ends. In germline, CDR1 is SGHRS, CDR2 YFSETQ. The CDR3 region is CASSLKVRGTEAFF. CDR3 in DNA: TGCGCCAGCAGCCTTAAAGTTCGGGGCACTGAAGCTTTCTTT.

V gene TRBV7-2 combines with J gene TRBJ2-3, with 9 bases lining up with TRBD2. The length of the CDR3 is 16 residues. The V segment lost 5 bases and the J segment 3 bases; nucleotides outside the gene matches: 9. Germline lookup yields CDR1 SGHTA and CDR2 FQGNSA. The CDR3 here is CASSAVWRGGTDTQYF. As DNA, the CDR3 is TGTGCCAGCAGCGCAGTCTGGCGGGGGGGAACAGATACGCAGTATTTT.

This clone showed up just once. In nucleotides, the CDR3 is TGTGCCAGCACCCCGGTTCGCACAGATACGCAGTATTTT. Translated: CASTPVRTDTQYF. The chain joins TRBV21-1 to TRBJ2-3; the listed D gene, TRBD2, was not tested against the DNA. TRBV21-1 is annotated as a pseudogene. The CDR3 runs 13 residues.

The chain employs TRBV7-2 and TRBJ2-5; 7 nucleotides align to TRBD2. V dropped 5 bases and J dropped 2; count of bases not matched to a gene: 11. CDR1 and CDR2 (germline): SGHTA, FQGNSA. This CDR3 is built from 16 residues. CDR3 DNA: TGTGCCAGCAGCCACCCTCGGGGAGCGGGGCAAGAGACCCAGTACTTC. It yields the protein CASSHPRGAGQETQYF. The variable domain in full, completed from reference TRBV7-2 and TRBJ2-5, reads GAGVSQSPSNKVTEKGKDVELRCDPISGHTALYWYRQSLGQGLEFLIYFQGNSAPDKSGLPSDRFSAERTGGSVSTLTIQRTQQEDSAVYLCASSHPRGAGQETQYFGPGTRLLVL.

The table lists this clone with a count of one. For the CDR3, the DNA is TGTGCCAGCAGCTCGACGGGGAACTATGGCTACACCTTC. It specifies CASSSTGNYGYTF. The chain carries TRBV5-4 and TRBJ1-2; D gene ambiguous. The CDR3 is made up of 13 amino acids. The V gene's germline CDR1 is SGHNT and CDR2 YYREEE (reference sequence). Trimming removed 3 bases from V and 2 bases from J, with 8 bases in between.

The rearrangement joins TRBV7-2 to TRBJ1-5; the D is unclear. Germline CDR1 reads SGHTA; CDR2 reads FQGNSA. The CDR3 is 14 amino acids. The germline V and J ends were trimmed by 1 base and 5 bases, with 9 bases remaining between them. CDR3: CASSLGEMDQPQHF. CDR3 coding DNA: TGTGCCAGCAGCTTAGGTGAGATGGATCAGCCCCAGCATTTT.

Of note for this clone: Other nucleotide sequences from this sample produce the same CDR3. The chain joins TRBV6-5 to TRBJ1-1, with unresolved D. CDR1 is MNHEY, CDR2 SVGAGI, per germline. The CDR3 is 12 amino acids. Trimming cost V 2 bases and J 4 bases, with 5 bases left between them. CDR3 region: CASSYTGTEAFF. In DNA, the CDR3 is TGTGCCAGCAGTTACACCGGCACTGAAGCTTTCTTT.

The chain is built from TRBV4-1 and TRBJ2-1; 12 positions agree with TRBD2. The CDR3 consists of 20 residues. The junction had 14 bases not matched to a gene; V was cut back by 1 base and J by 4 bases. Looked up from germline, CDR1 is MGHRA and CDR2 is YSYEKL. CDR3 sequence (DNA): TGCGCCAGCAGCCAAGTTAGTCCTAGCGGGGGGGCACCAAGATACAATGAGCAGTTCTTC. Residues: CASSQVSPSGGAPRYNEQFF.

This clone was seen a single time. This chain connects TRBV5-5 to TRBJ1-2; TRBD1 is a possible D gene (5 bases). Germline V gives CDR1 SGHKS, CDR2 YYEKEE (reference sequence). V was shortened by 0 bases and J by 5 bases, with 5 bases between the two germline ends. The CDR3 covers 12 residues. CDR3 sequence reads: CASSLEGYGYTF. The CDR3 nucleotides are TGTGCCAGCAGCTTGGAGGGGTATGGCTACACCTTC.

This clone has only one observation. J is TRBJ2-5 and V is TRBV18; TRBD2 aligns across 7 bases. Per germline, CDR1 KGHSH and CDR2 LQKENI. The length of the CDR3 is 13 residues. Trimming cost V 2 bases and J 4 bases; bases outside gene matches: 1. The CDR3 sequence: CASSPSGGETQYF. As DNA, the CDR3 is TGTGCCAGCTCACCATCGGGGGGAGAGACCCAGTACTTC.

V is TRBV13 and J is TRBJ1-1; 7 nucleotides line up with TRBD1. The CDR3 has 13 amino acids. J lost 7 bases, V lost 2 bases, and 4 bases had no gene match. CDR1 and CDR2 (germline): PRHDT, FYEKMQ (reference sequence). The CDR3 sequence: CASSLKGAGEAFF. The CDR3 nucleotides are TGTGCCAGCAGCTTAAAGGGGGCAGGTGAAGCTTTCTTT.

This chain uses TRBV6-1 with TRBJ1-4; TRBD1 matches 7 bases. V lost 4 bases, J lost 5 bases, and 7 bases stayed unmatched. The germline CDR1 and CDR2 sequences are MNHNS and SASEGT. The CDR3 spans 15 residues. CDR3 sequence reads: CASSAPGTANEKLFF. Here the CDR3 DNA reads TGTGCCAGCAGTGCACCCGGGACAGCAAATGAAAAACTGTTTTTT.

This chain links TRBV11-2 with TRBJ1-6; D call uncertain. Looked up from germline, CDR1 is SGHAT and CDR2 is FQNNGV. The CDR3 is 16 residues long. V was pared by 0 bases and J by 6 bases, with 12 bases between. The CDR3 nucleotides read TGTGCCAGCAGCTTAGATCTGGCCGTCTTTAATTCACCCCTCCACTTT. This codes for CASSLDLAVFNSPLHF.

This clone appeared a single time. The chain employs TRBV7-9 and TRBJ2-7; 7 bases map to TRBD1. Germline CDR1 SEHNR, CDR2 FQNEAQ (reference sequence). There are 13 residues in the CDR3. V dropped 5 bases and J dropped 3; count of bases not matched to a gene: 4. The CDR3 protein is CASSPQGNYEQYF. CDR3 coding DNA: TGTGCCAGCAGCCCACAGGGGAACTACGAGCAGTACTTC. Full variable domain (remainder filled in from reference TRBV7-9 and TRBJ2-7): DTGVSQNPRHKITKRGQNVTFRCDPISEHNRLYWYRQTLGQGPEFLTYFQNEAQLEKSRLLSDRFSAERPKGSFSTLEIQRTEQGDSAMYLCASSPQGNYEQYFGPGTRLTVT.

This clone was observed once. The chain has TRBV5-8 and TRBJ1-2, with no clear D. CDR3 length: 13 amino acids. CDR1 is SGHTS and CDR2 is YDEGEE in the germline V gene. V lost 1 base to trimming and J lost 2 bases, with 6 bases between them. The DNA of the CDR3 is TGTGCCAGCAGCTTGCAGGAAAACTATGGCTACACCTTC. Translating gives CASSLQENYGYTF.